The entry below describes one TCR beta chain. Source study methods: Estimates of nucleated cell counts were drawn from the amplification of reference gene primers. The repertoire was sequenced with immunoSEQ multiplex PCR; TCRdb's copy has only in-frame clones and lacks some. Clone size and the V and J calls come from that table; the DNA yielded D and trimming. This table holds around 140,000 clones, approximately 88% found once. The data originate from a study of blood T cell repertoires in COVID-19. Study context: Specimens from acute and convalescent COVID-19 originated in the United States, Italy and Spain. The cDNA or gDNA used as material had been derived from T cells, B-cell-depleted T cells, or PBMCs.

This CDR3 contains 16 residues. Germline V gene data show CDR1 as LNHDA and CDR2 as SQIVND (reference sequence). The ends lost 4 bases at V and 3 bases at J; junction bases unmatched: 8. Sequencing input: peripheral blood. V usage is TRBV19 and J usage is TRBJ2-1; 8 positions match TRBD2. The receptor was isolated from a human donor in a cohort sampled during active COVID-19. The CDR3 reads CASSRGPAGVYNEQFF. DNA of the CDR3: TGTGCCAGTAGTAGGGGTCCAGCGGGGGTCTACAATGAGCAGTTCTTC.